This T cell receptor (beta chain) was captured in a study of blood T cell repertoires in COVID-19. Authors' methods: By means of reference gene primer amplification, nucleated cell counts were estimated. TCRdb's copy holds only in-frame clones and misses some; the assay was immunoSEQ multiplex PCR. V and J calls and clone size follow that table, whereas D and trimming were derived from the DNA. Here the sample spans approximately 61,000 clones, around 81% being singletons. Germline values: CDR1 SNHLY, CDR2 FYNNEI. This CDR3 is built from 14 residues. V was clipped by 8 bases and J by 5 bases; unmatched bases: 9.

This TCR derives from a man in his 70s with acute or convalescent COVID-19. Sequencing was carried out using peripheral blood. The rearrangement links TRBV2 to TRBJ2-3; 8 nucleotides match TRBD1. The CDR3 here is CASLAGGVGDTQYF. As DNA, the CDR3 is TGTGCCAGCCTCGCAGGGGGCGTGGGAGATACGCAGTATTTT.